The 20 T cell receptor beta chains below were found in one sample sequenced in a study of blood T cell repertoires in COVID-19 (dated by TCRdb to 2018 to 2020). The library was built by means of the immunoSEQ multiplex PCR assay. TCRdb took this table from immuneACCESS and kept in-frame rearrangements with V and J called. Such tables lack part of the clones; where checked against another copy, unresolved V genes explain under half of the gap, and the rest is unexplained. A total of about 220,000 clones appear in this sample, 90% of them only once. Less than 15% of the sample is held by the ten biggest clonotypes. Sequencing used PBMCs or T cells enriched from blood (not recorded which). Receptors originate from a man aged 30 to 39 who had been exposed to COVID-19.

The rearrangement uses TRBV19 and TRBJ2-7; the match to TRBD2 covers 10 bases. CDR1 is LNHDA, CDR2 SQIVND, per germline (reference sequence). V was clipped by 6 bases and J by 1 base; unmatched bases: 12. The CDR3 totals 17 residues. The CDR3 sequence: CASSLGLAVTSSYEQYF. As DNA, the CDR3 is TGTGCCAGTAGCCTCGGACTAGCGGTAACCTCTTCCTACGAGCAGTACTTC.

This chain connects TRBV3-1 (or the pseudogene TRBV3-2) to TRBJ2-2; 7 positions agree with TRBD2. The germline V gene encodes CDR1 LGHDT and CDR2 YNNKEL (reference sequence). This CDR3 contains 14 residues. The V and J ends lost 5 bases and 2 bases, in that order; junction bases with no gene match: 2. The CDR3 sequence: CASSKGLNTGELFF. CDR3 in DNA: TGTGCCAGCAGCAAGGGACTAAACACCGGGGAGCTGTTTTTT.

The rearrangement uses TRBV9 and TRBJ1-2; the D is unclear. Germline assignment: CDR1 SGDLS and CDR2 YYNGEE. The CDR3 loop spans 15 amino acids. The V and J ends lost 4 bases and 4 bases respectively, with 17 bases between them. CDR3 sequence reads: CASSPEDWVFYGYTF. Here the CDR3 DNA reads TGTGCCAGCAGCCCCGAGGATTGGGTTTTCTATGGCTACACCTTC. Variable domain in full (rest from reference TRBV9 and TRBJ1-2): DSGVTQTPKHLITATGQRVTLRCSPRSGDLSVYWYQQSLDQGLQFLIQYYNGEERAKGNILERFSAQQFPDLHSELNLSSLELGDSALYFCASSPEDWVFYGYTFGSGTRLTVV.

This chain joins TRBV12-3 or TRBV12-4 and TRBJ2-5; 8 nucleotides match TRBD2. This CDR3 is 13 amino acids long. V lost 8 bases, J lost 1 base, and 3 bases stayed unmatched. The CDR3 region has the DNA TGTGCCAGCGAGCGGGGGAGCCAAGAGACCCAGTACTTC. Translation gives CASERGSQETQYF.

V and J are TRBV7-8 and TRBJ2-2; 10 bases line up with TRBD2. Losses at the gene ends were 2 bases for V and 4 bases for J; bases not matched to a gene: 4. Germline assignment: CDR1 SGHVS and CDR2 FQNEAQ. The CDR3 runs 16 residues. Here the CDR3 reads CASSLSSGGGTGELFF. CDR3 coding DNA: TGTGCCAGCAGCTTATCTAGCGGGGGTGGCACCGGGGAGCTGTTTTTT.

The rearrangement joins TRBV15 to TRBJ1-3; D remains ambiguous. Trimming removed 0 bases at V and 4 bases at J, with 10 bases between. The CDR3 consists of 15 residues. CDR1 is LNHNV and CDR2 is YYDKDF in the germline V gene (reference sequence). The CDR3 loop reads CATSRDSGVGNTIYF. CDR3 DNA sequence: TGTGCCACCAGCAGAGATTCCGGGGTCGGAAACACCATATATTTT.

This chain uses TRBV7-9 with TRBJ2-7, with TRBD2 matching over 8 bases. The CDR3 loop spans 15 amino acids. V lost 6 bases to trimming and J lost 0 bases; unmatched junction nucleotides: 7. CDR1 and CDR2 from the germline V gene are SEHNR and FQNEAQ (reference sequence). The CDR3 loop is CASSSREGGSYEQYF. For the CDR3, the DNA is TGTGCCAGCAGTTCCCGGGAGGGGGGCTCCTACGAGCAGTACTTC. Drawing the rest from reference TRBV7-9 and TRBJ2-7, the complete variable domain is DTGVSQNPRHKITKRGQNVTFRCDPISEHNRLYWYRQTLGQGPEFLTYFQNEAQLEKSRLLSDRFSAERPKGSFSTLEIQRTEQGDSAMYLCASSSREGGSYEQYFGPGTRLTVT.

The chain has TRBV30 and TRBJ1-2, with D perhaps matching TRBD1 (6 bases). Germline V gene lookup returns CDR1 GTSNPN and CDR2 SVGIG (reference sequence). V shed 5 bases and J shed 13 bases, with 20 bases lying between them. The length of the CDR3 is 12 residues. The CDR3 bases are TGTGCCTGGGAGACAGGAGGGCCGGGAGGCACCTTC. It translates to CAWETGGPGGTF.

The chain employs TRBV18 and TRBJ2-7; perhaps TRBD2 as D (5 bases). CDR1 and CDR2 (germline): KGHSH, LQKENI. The CDR3 covers 15 residues. Trimming cost V 2 bases and J 7 bases, with 18 bases left between them. The CDR3 DNA sequence: TGTGCCAGCTCACCAACCTTAAGCAGAGGCGGGGAGCAGTACTTC. Its protein is CASSPTLSRGGEQYF.

The chain links TRBV5-4 to TRBJ2-5; the D gene is possibly TRBD2 (6 bases). Looked up from germline, CDR1 is SGHNT and CDR2 is YYREEE (reference sequence). The length of the CDR3 is 14 residues. The V end lost 4 bases, the J end lost 0 bases, and 10 bases lay between the germline ends. CDR3 coding DNA: TGTGCCAGCAGCGCCGCGGGGAACCAAGAGACCCAGTACTTC. Its translation: CASSAAGNQETQYF.

The chain employs TRBV11-3 and TRBJ2-3; 8 nucleotides line up with TRBD2. Trimming took 1 base from V and 3 from J; bases not matched to a gene: 6. CDR1 and CDR2 from the germline V gene are SGHNT and YENEEA. The CDR3 runs to 16 residues. This CDR3 is CASSLGAGEGTDTQYF. DNA of the CDR3: TGTGCCAGCAGCTTAGGAGCGGGGGAGGGGACAGATACGCAGTATTTT.

The V and J genes are TRBV5-4 and TRBJ2-1; 9 nucleotides agree with TRBD2. Germline CDR1 and CDR2: SGHNT and YYREEE (reference sequence). The junction had 4 bases not matched to a gene; V was cut back by 2 bases and J by 4 bases. The CDR3 runs 15 residues. Here the CDR3 DNA reads TGTGCCAGCAGCTTCGATAGCGGGGGATACAATGAGCAGTTCTTC. This encodes CASSFDSGGYNEQFF.

The gene calls are TRBV19 and TRBJ1-1; D is undetermined. With 9 bases removed from V and 4 bases from J, the gap between germline ends came to 15 bases. The length of the CDR3 is 13 residues. Germline lookup yields CDR1 LNHDA and CDR2 SQIVND (reference sequence). CDR3 bases: TGTGCCAGCCGGGGTGGAGGAAGCACTGAAGCTTTCTTT. This encodes CASRGGGSTEAFF.

This clone was seen just once. This rearrangement joins TRBV12-3 or TRBV12-4 to TRBJ1-2; D unresolved. The CDR3 is made up of 13 amino acids. Trimming took 5 bases from V and 7 from J, leaving 14 bases between them. The CDR3 sequence: CASSPLNEGGYTF. The CDR3 nucleotides read TGTGCCAGCAGTCCCCTAAACGAGGGTGGCTACACCTTC.

J is TRBJ2-7 and V is TRBV11-1; D gene ambiguous. V lost 2 bases to trimming and J lost 5 bases, with 10 bases between them. Per the germline V gene, CDR1 is SGHAT and CDR2 is FQDESV (reference sequence). CDR3 length: 13 residues. The CDR3 loop reads CASSLTVLDEQYF. CDR3 in DNA: TGTGCCAGCAGCTTAACAGTATTGGACGAGCAGTACTTC.

V and J are TRBV19 and TRBJ1-3; 7 nucleotides line up with TRBD1. Trimming took 5 bases from V and 4 from J; bases not matched to a gene: 17. Germline CDR1 reads LNHDA; CDR2 reads SQIVND (reference sequence). This CDR3 contains 18 residues. The CDR3 nucleotides read TGTGCCAGTAGTCCCTTTGCTTTCTCCGGGACAGTAGGAAACACCATATATTTT. Encoded protein: CASSPFAFSGTVGNTIYF.

The genes are TRBV20-1 and TRBJ1-2; D remains unclear. Germline V gene lookup returns CDR1 DFQATT and CDR2 SNEGSKA (reference sequence). This CDR3 has 13 residues. V was pared by 3 bases and J by 2 bases, with 10 bases between. The CDR3 region has the DNA TGCAGTGCTAGTAACACGGGGAACTATGGCTACACCTTC. This encodes CSASNTGNYGYTF.

In this sample, this clone turned up a few times. The rearrangement uses TRBV5-6 and TRBJ1-6; 8 nucleotides match TRBD1. The CDR3 extends over 16 amino acids. The ends lost 1 base at V and 3 bases at J; junction bases unmatched: 3. Germline-derived CDR1 and CDR2 are SGHDT and YYEEEE. In nucleotides, the CDR3 is TGTGCCAGCAGCTTGCAGGACAGGGACTATAATTCACCCCTCCACTTT. Translated: CASSLQDRDYNSPLHF.

The rearrangement joins TRBV7-2 to TRBJ2-7; D is uncertain. V lost 4 bases and J lost 9, with 19 bases in between. CDR1 is SGHTA, CDR2 FQGNSA, per germline. The CDR3 spans 14 residues. The CDR3 DNA sequence: TGTGCCAGCAGCTCCCCTGCAAGAGAGCTCGGGCAGTACTTC. Amino acid sequence: CASSSPARELGQYF.

The chain carries TRBV3-1 (or the pseudogene TRBV3-2) and TRBJ1-5; the D gene is possibly TRBD1 (6 bases). Germline CDR1 and CDR2: LGHDT and YNNKEL (reference sequence). This CDR3 spans 16 amino acids. Trimming stripped 1 base from V and 11 bases from J, with 21 bases between. The DNA of the CDR3 is TGTGCCAGCAGCCAAGGCCCGGGACACCTTAATAGGTCCCAGCATTTT. Its translation: CASSQGPGHLNRSQHF.